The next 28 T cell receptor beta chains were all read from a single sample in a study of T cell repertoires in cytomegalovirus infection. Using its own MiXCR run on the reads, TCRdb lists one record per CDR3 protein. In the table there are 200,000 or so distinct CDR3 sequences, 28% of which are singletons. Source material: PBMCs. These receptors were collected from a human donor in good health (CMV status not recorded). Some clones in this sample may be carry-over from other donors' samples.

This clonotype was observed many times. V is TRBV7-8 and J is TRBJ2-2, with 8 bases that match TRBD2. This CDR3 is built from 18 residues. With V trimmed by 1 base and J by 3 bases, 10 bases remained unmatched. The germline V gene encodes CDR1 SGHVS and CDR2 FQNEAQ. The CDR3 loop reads CASSLVSRGAGDTGELFF. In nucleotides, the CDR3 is TGTGCCAGCAGCTTAGTGAGTCGCGGAGCGGGGGACACCGGGGAGCTGTTTTTT.

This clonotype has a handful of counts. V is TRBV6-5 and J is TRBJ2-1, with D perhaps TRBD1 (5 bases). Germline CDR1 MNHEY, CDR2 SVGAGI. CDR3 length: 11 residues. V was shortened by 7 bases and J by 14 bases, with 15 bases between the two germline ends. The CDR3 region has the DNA TGTGCCAGCAAGGGTCTACAGGTTGAGTTCTTC. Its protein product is CASKGLQVEFF.

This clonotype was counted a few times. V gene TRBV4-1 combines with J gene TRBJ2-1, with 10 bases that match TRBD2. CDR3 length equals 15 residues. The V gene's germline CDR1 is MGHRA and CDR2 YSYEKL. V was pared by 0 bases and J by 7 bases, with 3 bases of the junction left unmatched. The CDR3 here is CASSQEAGGENEQFF. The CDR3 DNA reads TGCGCCAGCAGCCAAGAAGCGGGGGGGGAGAATGAGCAGTTCTTC.

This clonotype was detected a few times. CDR3 sequence reads: CASSFWAGGSSYEQYF. The DNA for the CDR3 is TGTGCCAGCAGTTTTTGGGCGGGGGGAAGCTCCTACGAGCAGTACTTC. The chain joins TRBV12-3 or TRBV12-4 to TRBJ2-7, with 8 bases aligning to TRBD2. The CDR3 has 16 residues. V lost 3 bases and J lost 0; bases outside the gene matches: 7.

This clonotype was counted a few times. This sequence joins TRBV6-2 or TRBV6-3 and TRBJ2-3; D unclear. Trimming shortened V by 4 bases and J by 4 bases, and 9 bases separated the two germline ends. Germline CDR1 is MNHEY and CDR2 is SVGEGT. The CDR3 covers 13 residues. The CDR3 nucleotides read TGTGCCAGCAGTTTTTCCCCCCCAGATACGCAGTATTTT. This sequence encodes CASSFSPPDTQYF.

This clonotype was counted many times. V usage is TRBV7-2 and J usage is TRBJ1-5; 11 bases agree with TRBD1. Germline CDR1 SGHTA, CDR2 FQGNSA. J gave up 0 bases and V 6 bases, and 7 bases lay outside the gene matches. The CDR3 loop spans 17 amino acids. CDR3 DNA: TGTGCCAGCAGAGGGGACAGGGGGACAGATAGCAATCAGCCCCAGCATTTT. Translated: CASRGDRGTDSNQPQHF.

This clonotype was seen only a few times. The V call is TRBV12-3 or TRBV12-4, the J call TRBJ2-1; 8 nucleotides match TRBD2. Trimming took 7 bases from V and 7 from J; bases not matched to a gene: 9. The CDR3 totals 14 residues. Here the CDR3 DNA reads TGTGCCAGCACCCCGTCCCGGGGGGGTAATGAGCAGTTCTTC. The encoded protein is CASTPSRGGNEQFF.

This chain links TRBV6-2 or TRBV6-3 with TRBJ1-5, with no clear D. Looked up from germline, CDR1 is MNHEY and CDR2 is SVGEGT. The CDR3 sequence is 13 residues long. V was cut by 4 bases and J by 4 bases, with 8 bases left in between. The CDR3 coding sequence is TGTGCCAGCAGTTTCCTGGTTAATCAGCCCCAGCATTTT. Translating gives CASSFLVNQPQHF.

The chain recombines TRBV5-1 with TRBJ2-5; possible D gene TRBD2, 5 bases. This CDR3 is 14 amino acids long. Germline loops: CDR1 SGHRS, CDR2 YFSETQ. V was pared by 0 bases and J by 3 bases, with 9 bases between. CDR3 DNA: TGCGCCAGCAGCTTGGCCCGGGAAAAAGAGACCCAGTACTTC. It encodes CASSLAREKETQYF.

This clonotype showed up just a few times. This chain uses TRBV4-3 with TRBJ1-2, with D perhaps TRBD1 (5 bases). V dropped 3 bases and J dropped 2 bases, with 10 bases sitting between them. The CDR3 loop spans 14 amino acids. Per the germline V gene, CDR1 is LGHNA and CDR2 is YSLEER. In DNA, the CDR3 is TGCGCCAGCAGCCAGCAACGGGACAACTATGGCTACACCTTC. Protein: CASSQQRDNYGYTF.

CDR3 protein: CSARGITGVSAEETQYF. CDR3 nucleotides: TGCAGTGCTAGAGGCATCACAGGGGTGAGCGCTGAAGAGACCCAGTACTTC. The chain is built from TRBV20-1 and TRBJ2-5, with 7 bases aligning to TRBD1. This CDR3 has 17 residues. Germline loops: CDR1 DFQATT, CDR2 SNEGSKA (reference sequence). Trimming cost V 1 base and J 3 bases; bases outside gene matches: 14.

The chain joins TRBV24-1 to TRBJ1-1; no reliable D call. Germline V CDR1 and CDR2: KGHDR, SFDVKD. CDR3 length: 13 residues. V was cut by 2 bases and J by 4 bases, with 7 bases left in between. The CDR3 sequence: CATSDCKCTEAFF. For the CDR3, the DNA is TGTGCCACCAGTGATTGTAAGTGCACTGAAGCTTTCTTT.

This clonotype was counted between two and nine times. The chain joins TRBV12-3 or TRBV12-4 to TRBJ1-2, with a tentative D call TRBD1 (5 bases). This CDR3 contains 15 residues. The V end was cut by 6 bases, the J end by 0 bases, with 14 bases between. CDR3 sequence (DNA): TGTGCCAGCAGGACCGGGACCGAGACTAACTATGGCTACACCTTC. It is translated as CASRTGTETNYGYTF.

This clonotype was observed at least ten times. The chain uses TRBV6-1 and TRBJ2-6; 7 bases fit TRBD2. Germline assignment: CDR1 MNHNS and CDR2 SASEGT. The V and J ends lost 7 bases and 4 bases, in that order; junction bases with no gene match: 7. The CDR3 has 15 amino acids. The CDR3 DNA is TGTGCCAGCACCAAGGGAGGGCCCGGGGCCAACGTCCTGACTTTC. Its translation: CASTKGGPGANVLTF.

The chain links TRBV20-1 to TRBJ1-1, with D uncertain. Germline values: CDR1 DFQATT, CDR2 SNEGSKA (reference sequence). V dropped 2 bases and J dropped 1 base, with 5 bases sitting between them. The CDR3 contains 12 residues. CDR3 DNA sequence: TGCAGTGCTAGACCGGGGAACACTGAAGCTTTCTTT. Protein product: CSARPGNTEAFF.

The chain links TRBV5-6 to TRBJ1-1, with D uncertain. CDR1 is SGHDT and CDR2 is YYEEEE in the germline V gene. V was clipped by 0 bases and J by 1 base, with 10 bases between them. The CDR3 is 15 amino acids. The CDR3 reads CASSLEGTRNTEAFF. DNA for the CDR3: TGTGCCAGCAGCTTGGAAGGCACCAGGAACACTGAAGCTTTCTTT.

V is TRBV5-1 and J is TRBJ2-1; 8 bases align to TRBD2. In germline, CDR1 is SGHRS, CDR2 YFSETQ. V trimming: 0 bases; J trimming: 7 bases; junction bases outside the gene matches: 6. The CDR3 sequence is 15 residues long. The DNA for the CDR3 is TGCGCCAGCAGCTTGGAAGCGGGGGCAGGGAATGAGCAGTTCTTC. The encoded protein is CASSLEAGAGNEQFF.

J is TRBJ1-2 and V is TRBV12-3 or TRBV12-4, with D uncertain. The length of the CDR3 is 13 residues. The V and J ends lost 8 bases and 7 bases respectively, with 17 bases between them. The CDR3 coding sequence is TGTGCCAGCCTGAGACGGGCCTTTGGTGGCTACACCTTC. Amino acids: CASLRRAFGGYTF.

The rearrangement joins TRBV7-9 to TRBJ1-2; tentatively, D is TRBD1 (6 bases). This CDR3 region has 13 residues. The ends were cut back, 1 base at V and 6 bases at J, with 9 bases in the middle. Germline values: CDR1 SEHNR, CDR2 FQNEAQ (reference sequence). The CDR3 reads CASSLEQGDGYTF. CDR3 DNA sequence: TGTGCCAGCAGCTTAGAACAGGGCGATGGCTACACCTTC.

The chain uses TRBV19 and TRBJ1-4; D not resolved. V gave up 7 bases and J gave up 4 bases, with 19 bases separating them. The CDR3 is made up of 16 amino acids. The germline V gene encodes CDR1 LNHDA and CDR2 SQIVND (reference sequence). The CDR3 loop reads CASKPMGGLLNEKLFF. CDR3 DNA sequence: TGTGCCAGTAAACCCATGGGTGGTCTGCTTAATGAAAAACTGTTTTTT.

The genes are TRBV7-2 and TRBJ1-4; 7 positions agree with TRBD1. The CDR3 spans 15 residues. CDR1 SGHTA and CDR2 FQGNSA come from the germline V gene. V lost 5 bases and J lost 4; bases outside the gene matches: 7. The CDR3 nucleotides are TGTGCCAGCAGCGGAACCGGGACAGTTAATGAAAAACTGTTTTTT. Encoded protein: CASSGTGTVNEKLFF.

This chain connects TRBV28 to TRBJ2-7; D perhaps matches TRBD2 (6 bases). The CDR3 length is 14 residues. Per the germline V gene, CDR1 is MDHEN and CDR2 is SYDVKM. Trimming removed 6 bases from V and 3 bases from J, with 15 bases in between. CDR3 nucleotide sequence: TGTGCCAGCAGGGGGGGAAACAGCTTCTACGAGCAGTACTTC. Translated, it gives CASRGGNSFYEQYF.

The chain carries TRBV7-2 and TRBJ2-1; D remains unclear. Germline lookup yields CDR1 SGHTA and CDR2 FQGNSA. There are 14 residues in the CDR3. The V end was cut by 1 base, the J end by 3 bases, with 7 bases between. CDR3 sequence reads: CASSLDQIYNEQFF. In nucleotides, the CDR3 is TGTGCCAGCAGCTTAGACCAGATCTACAATGAGCAGTTCTTC.

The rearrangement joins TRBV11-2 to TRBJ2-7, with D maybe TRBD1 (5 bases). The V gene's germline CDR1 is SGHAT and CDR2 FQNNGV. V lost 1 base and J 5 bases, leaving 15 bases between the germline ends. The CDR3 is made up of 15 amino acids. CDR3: CASSLGRTRDNEQYF. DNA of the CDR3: TGTGCCAGCAGCTTAGGACGGACCAGGGATAACGAGCAGTACTTC.

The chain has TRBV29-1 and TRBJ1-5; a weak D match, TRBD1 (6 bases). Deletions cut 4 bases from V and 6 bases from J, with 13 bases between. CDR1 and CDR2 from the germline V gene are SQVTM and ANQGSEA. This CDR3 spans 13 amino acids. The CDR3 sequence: CSVGDIAGQPQHF. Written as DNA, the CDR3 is TGCAGCGTTGGGGACATCGCAGGTCAGCCCCAGCATTTT.

The CDR3 is CASSLTDVADTQYF. The CDR3 DNA reads TGTGCCAGCAGCTTAACGGACGTAGCAGATACGCAGTATTTT. The chain has TRBV11-3 and TRBJ2-3; D is undetermined. Germline V gene sequence: CDR1 SGHNT, CDR2 YENEEA. CDR3 length: 14 amino acids. Trimming left V 2 bases short and J 4 bases short, with 10 bases between.

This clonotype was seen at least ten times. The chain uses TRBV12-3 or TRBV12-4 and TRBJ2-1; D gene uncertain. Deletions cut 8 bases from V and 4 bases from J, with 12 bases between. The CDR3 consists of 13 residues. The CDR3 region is CASLQSPYNEQFF. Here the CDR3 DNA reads TGTGCCAGCTTGCAGTCTCCTTACAATGAGCAGTTCTTC.

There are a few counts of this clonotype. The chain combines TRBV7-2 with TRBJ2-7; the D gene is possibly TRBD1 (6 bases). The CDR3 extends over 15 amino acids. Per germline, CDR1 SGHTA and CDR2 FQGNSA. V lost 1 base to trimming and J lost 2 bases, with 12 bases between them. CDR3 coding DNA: TGTGCCAGCAGCTTAGGACAGGCTATAACCTACGAGCAGTACTTC. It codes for CASSLGQAITYEQYF.